The source of this T cell receptor beta chain is a study of T cell responses to AZD1222 COVID-19 vaccine. General observations from the study: At study baseline, merely several AZD1222 recipients were seropositive. Elevations in Spike-specific TCR breadth and depth followed administration of two AZD1222 doses. Donors, mostly white British, included more females; clonal diversity was possibly underestimated. Dominant CD4 TCR responses targeted spike regions 160-218 and 743-854.

This CDR3 has 12 residues. In germline, CDR1 is SGHTA, CDR2 FQGNSA. The V and J ends lost 1 base and 10 bases respectively, with 5 bases between them. As concerns this clone: Its antigen is unidentified.

Profiling relied on immunoSEQ multiplex PCR, and the TCRdb table lists in-frame clones only, not all of them. The sample includes approximately 88,000 clones, around 73% of them seen just once. J is TRBJ1-6 and V is TRBV7-2; no definite D call. The TCR was taken from an adult in good health. The sequences come from peripheral blood, collected on day 0 of AZD1222 vaccination. The CDR3 spells CASSLVNSPLHF. The CDR3 DNA reads TGTGCCAGCAGCTTAGTCAACTCACCCCTCCACTTT.